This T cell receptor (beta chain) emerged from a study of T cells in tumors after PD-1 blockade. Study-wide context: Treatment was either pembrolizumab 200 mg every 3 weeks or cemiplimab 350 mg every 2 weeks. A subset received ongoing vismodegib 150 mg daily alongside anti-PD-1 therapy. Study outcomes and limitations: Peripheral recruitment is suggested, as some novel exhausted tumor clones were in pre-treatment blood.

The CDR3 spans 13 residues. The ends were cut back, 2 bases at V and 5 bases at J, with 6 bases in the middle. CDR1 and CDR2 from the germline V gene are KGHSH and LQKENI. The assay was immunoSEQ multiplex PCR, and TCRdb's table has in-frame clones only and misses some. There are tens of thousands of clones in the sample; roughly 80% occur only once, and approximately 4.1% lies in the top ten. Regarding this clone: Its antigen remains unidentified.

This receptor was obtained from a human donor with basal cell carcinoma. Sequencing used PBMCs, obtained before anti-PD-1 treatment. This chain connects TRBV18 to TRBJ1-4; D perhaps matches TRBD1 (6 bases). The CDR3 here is CASSPRGNEKLFF. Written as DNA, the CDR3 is TGTGCCAGCTCACCAAGGGGGAATGAAAAACTGTTTTTT.